These 28 T cell receptor beta chains were all obtained from the same sample, sequenced in a study of regulatory T cells in long-lasting Graves disease. For TCR beta, libraries came from iRepertoire HTBI primers and Arm-PCR of CDR3 regions. Using its own MiXCR run on the multiplex PCR reads, TCRdb lists one record per CDR3 protein. The sample yields hundreds of thousands of distinct CDR3 sequences, roughly 12% seen once. The time point: newly diagnosed GD, antithyroid drugs for less than 3 months. Isolated PBMC RNA provided the starting material for the TCR library. In addition, the sample was reused for a study of T cells in Graves' hyperthyroidism and ophthalmopathy.

The sequencing used peripheral blood mononuclear cells (PBMCs), collected at new diagnosis, from a patient treated with antithyroid drugs. The source is a young man with Graves disease.

CDR3 region: CASSRGRGGSYNEQFF. CDR3 nucleotides: TGTGCCAGCAGTCGGGGTCGGGGGGGCTCCTACAATGAGCAGTTCTTC. The chain is built from TRBV7-9 and TRBJ2-1; 8 bases map to TRBD2. The germline gives CDR1 SEHNR, CDR2 FQNEAQ (reference sequence). Trimming at V came to 6 bases and at J to 0 bases, leaving 7 bases not matched to a gene. The CDR3 spans 16 residues.

The chain is built from TRBV9 and TRBJ1-6; D gene ambiguous. This CDR3 has 14 amino acids. Per germline, CDR1 SGDLS and CDR2 YYNGEE. The germline V and J ends were trimmed by 0 bases and 9 bases, with 10 bases remaining between them. The CDR3 loop is CASSVGGGSSPLHF. The CDR3 nucleotides are TGTGCCAGCAGCGTAGGGGGAGGGAGTTCACCCCTCCACTTT.

A few counts support this clonotype. The genes are TRBV6-2 or TRBV6-3 and TRBJ2-5; possible D gene TRBD1, 5 bases. From germline, CDR1 is MNHEY and CDR2 SVGEGT. V was clipped by 0 bases and J by 2 bases, with 10 bases between them. The CDR3 totals 15 residues. CDR3 nucleotide sequence: TGTGCCAGCAGTTACTCGAAGGGGCGACAAGAGACCCAGTACTTC. Amino acid sequence: CASSYSKGRQETQYF.

In its sample, this clonotype was seen many times. The chain employs TRBV7-2 and TRBJ2-7; D ambiguous. CDR1 is SGHTA, CDR2 FQGNSA, per germline. V gave up 1 base and J gave up 0 bases, with 19 bases separating them. This CDR3 comprises 18 residues. The CDR3 sequence: CASSLVPRPMSSSYEQYF. In DNA, the CDR3 is TGTGCCAGCAGCTTAGTACCGCGGCCGATGAGTAGCTCCTACGAGCAGTACTTC.

The gene calls are TRBV2 and TRBJ1-2, with D tentatively TRBD1 (5 bases). Trimming took off 2 bases at V and 1 base at J, with 11 bases between the two ends. There are 15 residues in the CDR3. Germline values: CDR1 SNHLY, CDR2 FYNNEI. CDR3 in amino acids: CASSEWGTINYGYTF. In nucleotides, the CDR3 is TGTGCCAGCAGTGAATGGGGGACGATTAACTATGGCTACACCTTC.

On this clonotype: Being one base from a much bigger clone, this may be a read error. The chain has TRBV30 and TRBJ1-4; 8 bases are shared with TRBD1. The CDR3 runs to 16 residues. Germline V gives CDR1 GTSNPN, CDR2 SVGIG (reference sequence). The CDR3: CAWSLNRGGDNEKLLF. The CDR3 DNA reads TGTGCCTGGAGTCTCAACAGGGGGGGCGATAATGAAAAACTGCTTTTT. Looking up the rest from reference TRBV30 and TRBJ1-4 gives the full variable domain: SQTIHQWPATLVQPVGSPLSLECTVEGTSNPNLYWYRQAAGRGLQLLFYSVGIGQISSEVPQNLSASRPQDRQFILSSKKLLLSDSGFYLCAWSLNRGGDNEKLLFGSGTQLSVL.

This clonotype was seen many times. The chain carries TRBV5-1 and TRBJ1-1; the D is unclear. CDR3 size: 15 residues. Germline loops: CDR1 SGHRS, CDR2 YFSETQ. Trimming left V 0 bases short and J 2 bases short, with 11 bases between. CDR3 in amino acids: CASSLESQINTEAFF. In DNA form, the CDR3 reads TGCGCCAGCAGCTTGGAAAGTCAGATTAACACTGAAGCTTTCTTT.

This clonotype was seen a handful of times. The chain links TRBV10-3 to TRBJ1-6, with TRBD1 as a possible D gene (5 bases). The CDR3 is 14 amino acids. Germline CDR1 reads ENHRY; CDR2 reads SYGVKD. V dropped 0 bases and J dropped 7 bases, with 7 bases sitting between them. The CDR3, as DNA: TGTGCCATCAGTGAGTCAGGGGAGAATTCACCCCTCCACTTT. Translated: CAISESGENSPLHF.

This clonotype was detected ten times or more. The V and J genes are TRBV12-3 or TRBV12-4 and TRBJ2-5; D gene unclear. Trimming cost V 7 bases and J 5 bases, with 17 bases left between them. This CDR3 spans 14 amino acids. The CDR3 nucleotides are TGTGCCAGCACCGCGGAGCCCTTCGGGGAGACCCAGTACTTC. The encoded protein is CASTAEPFGETQYF.

As concerns this clonotype: A read error may account for a junction end that differs from germline. The rearrangement joins TRBV20-1 to TRBJ2-3; D is uncertain. The CDR3 consists of 13 residues. Germline CDR1 and CDR2: DFQATT and SNEGSKA (reference sequence). CDR3 DNA sequence: TGCAGTGCTAGAGACGGATTAACAAATAGGTGGTACTTC. Protein sequence: CSARDGLTNRWYF.

The sample holds many counts of this clonotype. This chain connects TRBV29-1 to TRBJ2-3, with 9 bases lining up with TRBD2. The CDR3 contains 15 residues. Germline CDR1 and CDR2: SQVTM and ANQGSEA. The V gene end was trimmed by 7 bases and the J gene end by 0 bases; junction bases not matched to a gene: 8. This chain's CDR3 is CSAGTSPYSTDTQYF. CDR3 DNA sequence: TGCAGCGCCGGGACTAGCCCGTATAGCACAGATACGCAGTATTTT.

The V call is TRBV27, the J call TRBJ2-1; D is ambiguous. Germline V CDR1 and CDR2: MNHEY, SMNVEV (reference sequence). CDR3 size: 13 residues. Trimming shortened V by 2 bases and J by 6 bases, and 8 bases separated the two germline ends. Here the CDR3 reads CASSLGWANEQFF. DNA of the CDR3: TGTGCCAGCAGTTTAGGGTGGGCCAATGAGCAGTTCTTC.

The chain couples TRBV9 to TRBJ2-1; a weak D match, TRBD2 (5 bases). V was trimmed by 7 bases and J by 10 bases, leaving 12 bases between them. Germline values: CDR1 SGDLS, CDR2 YYNGEE. The CDR3 covers 11 residues. CDR3 nucleotide sequence: TGTGCCAGCGCTCGGGGTTACGAGCAGTTCTTC. It codes for CASARGYEQFF. The entire variable domain, with the rest obtained from reference TRBV9 and TRBJ2-1, is as follows: DSGVTQTPKHLITATGQRVTLRCSPRSGDLSVYWYQQSLDQGLQFLIQYYNGEERAKGNILERFSAQQFPDLHSELNLSSLELGDSALYFCASARGYEQFFGPGTRLTVL.

This clonotype was found many times. V is TRBV6-2 or TRBV6-3 and J is TRBJ2-3; TRBD2 might be the D (5 bases). Germline values: CDR1 MNHEY, CDR2 SVGEGT. This CDR3 has 14 amino acids. V was clipped by 6 bases and J by 1 base, with 11 bases between them. This CDR3 reads CASSGSRGTDTQYF. CDR3 coding DNA: TGTGCCAGCAGCGGCTCGAGGGGCACAGATACGCAGTATTTT.

The chain recombines TRBV29-1 with TRBJ2-2; TRBD2 might be the D (5 bases). The length of the CDR3 is 13 residues. Trimming shortened V by 7 bases and J by 4 bases, and 13 bases separated the two germline ends. CDR1 is SQVTM, CDR2 ANQGSEA, per germline. The CDR3 loop reads CSASQGTTGELFF. DNA of the CDR3: TGCAGCGCTAGCCAAGGCACCACCGGGGAGCTGTTTTTT.

This clonotype was recorded many times. This chain links TRBV6-2 or TRBV6-3 with TRBJ2-7; no clear D gene. Germline loops: CDR1 MNHEY, CDR2 SVGEGT. V was cut by 10 bases and J by 5 bases, with 18 bases left in between. The CDR3 is made up of 13 amino acids. This CDR3 reads CATRRLGPHEQYF. The DNA of the CDR3 is TGTGCCACCCGCAGGCTCGGCCCCCACGAGCAGTACTTC.

About this clonotype: With a much larger clone just one base away, this may be a read error. This rearrangement joins TRBV29-1 to TRBJ1-1, with 9 bases aligning to TRBD1. CDR3 length: 12 amino acids. The V gene's germline CDR1 is SQVTM and CDR2 ANQGSEA. The CDR3 DNA reads as TGCAACGTTGAAAAGGACGAACAGGGGGCCGCCTTT. This codes for CNVEKDEQGAAF.

The chain couples TRBV6-1 to TRBJ2-3, with a tentative D call TRBD1 (6 bases). Trimming stripped 10 bases from V and 2 bases from J, with 16 bases between. The germline V gene has CDR1 MNHNS and CDR2 SASEGT. CDR3 size: 14 residues. The CDR3 sequence: CATARRGYTDTQYF. The CDR3 bases are TGTGCCACCGCACGCAGGGGTTACACAGATACGCAGTATTTT.

This clonotype was seen many times. The V gene is TRBV13, the J gene TRBJ2-7; the D is unclear. Per the germline V gene, CDR1 is PRHDT and CDR2 is FYEKMQ (reference sequence). The CDR3 is 15 amino acids. V was clipped by 3 bases and J by 0 bases, with 12 bases between them. In DNA form, the CDR3 reads TGTGCCAGCAGCTTCCAACGCGGCCACTCCTACGAGCAGTACTTC. Residues: CASSFQRGHSYEQYF.

V and J are TRBV20-1 and TRBJ1-6; a weak D match, TRBD1 (5 bases). The V end lost 5 bases, the J end lost 8 bases, and 13 bases lay between the germline ends. The germline V gene has CDR1 DFQATT and CDR2 SNEGSKA (reference sequence). CDR3 length: 13 residues. The CDR3 region is CSAGMGRDSPLHF. The CDR3, as DNA: TGCAGTGCTGGAATGGGACGGGATTCACCCCTCCACTTT.

This clonotype has a count of ten or more. The chain recombines TRBV20-1 with TRBJ2-1; 11 bases line up with TRBD2. CDR1 DFQATT and CDR2 SNEGSKA come from the germline V gene (reference sequence). This CDR3 contains 16 residues. The V gene end was trimmed by 0 bases and the J gene end by 7 bases; junction bases not matched to a gene: 8. CDR3: CSARDPLAGVGNEQFF. As DNA, the CDR3 is TGCAGTGCTAGAGATCCACTAGCGGGAGTTGGAAATGAGCAGTTCTTC.

This clonotype was picked up many times. The rearrangement links TRBV12-3 or TRBV12-4 to TRBJ2-4; 7 positions agree with TRBD2. Unmatched junction bases numbered 7, after V lost 5 bases and J lost 9 bases. CDR3 size: 13 residues. The CDR3 reads CASSLTPGGIQYF. The CDR3 nucleotides read TGTGCCAGCAGTCTAACCCCGGGGGGCATTCAGTACTTC.

DNA of the CDR3: TGTGCCAGCAGTTTATTGGGGGATGAAGCTTTCTTT. It translates to CASSLLGDEAFF. V usage is TRBV12-3 or TRBV12-4 and J usage is TRBJ1-1; tentative D call: TRBD1 (5 bases). The CDR3 is 12 residues long. V lost 2 bases, J lost 7 bases, and 8 bases lay in between.

Only a few counts were recorded for this clonotype. The V call is TRBV13, the J call TRBJ2-7; weak D call: TRBD2 (7 bases). The CDR3 is made up of 14 amino acids. Trimming pared 4 bases from V and 5 bases from J, leaving 15 bases between. Germline CDR1 is PRHDT and CDR2 is FYEKMQ (reference sequence). CDR3 nucleotide sequence: TGTGCCAGCAGCTCCGGGGGGCAGATCGACGAGCAGTACTTC. Amino acids: CASSSGGQIDEQYF.

The chain links TRBV18 to TRBJ1-6; possible D gene TRBD1, 5 bases. The V end was cut by 3 bases, the J end by 7 bases, with 10 bases between. Germline values: CDR1 KGHSH, CDR2 LQKENI. The CDR3 consists of 14 residues. For the CDR3, the DNA is TGTGCCAGCTCACCGGCGGGGCTAAATTCACCCCTCCACTTT. It yields the protein CASSPAGLNSPLHF.

This clonotype has at least ten counts. V and J are TRBV7-9 and TRBJ2-7; D unresolved. CDR3 size: 13 residues. Trimming took off 5 bases at V and 7 bases at J, with 15 bases between the two ends. CDR1 SEHNR and CDR2 FQNEAQ come from the germline V gene (reference sequence). The CDR3 sequence is CASSATGVGEQYF. The CDR3 coding sequence is TGTGCCAGCAGCGCGACCGGTGTAGGGGAGCAGTACTTC.

The table lists this clonotype with many counts. V gene TRBV20-1 combines with J gene TRBJ1-1, with TRBD1 identical over 7 bases. The germline CDR1 and CDR2 sequences are DFQATT and SNEGSKA (reference sequence). This CDR3 has 14 amino acids. The CDR3 loop is CSPRHRTGNTEAFF. The CDR3 nucleotides read TGCAGCCCCCGACACCGGACAGGGAACACTGAAGCTTTCTTT.

This clonotype was picked up many times. The chain uses TRBV2 and TRBJ1-5; a weak D match, TRBD1 (5 bases). Germline V gene lookup returns CDR1 SNHLY and CDR2 FYNNEI. This CDR3 is 10 amino acids long. The germline V and J ends were trimmed by 11 bases and 9 bases, with 11 bases remaining between them. The CDR3 loop is CAGGSSPQHF. The CDR3 DNA reads TGTGCCGGGGGGAGTTCGCCCCAGCATTTT.